One and the same sample provided the 31 T cell receptor beta chains below, sequenced in a study of naive and memory T cell subsets. Four PCR rounds used nested alpha and beta constant region primers plus the SP2 primer. TCRdb ran MiXCR on the 5' RACE reads and lists one entry per CDR3 protein. The data show 30,000 or so distinct CDR3 sequences, 16% seen once. A UMI-containing oligonucleotide was joined by 3' ligation to the TCR cDNA template. The source of these receptors is a female donor in good health.

The chain has TRBV5-1 and TRBJ1-4; possible D gene TRBD1, 5 bases. V gave up 2 bases and J gave up 5 bases, with 10 bases separating them. The CDR3 covers 14 residues. The germline V gene encodes CDR1 SGHRS and CDR2 YFSETQ. The CDR3 here is CASSLGTINEKLFF. The CDR3 nucleotides read TGCGCCAGCAGCTTAGGGACGATCAATGAAAAACTGTTTTTT.

This clonotype is classed as medium-sized. This rearrangement joins TRBV12-3 or TRBV12-4 to TRBJ1-2; the D gene is possibly TRBD1 (5 bases). The V and J ends lost 8 bases and 2 bases respectively, with 6 bases between them. The length of the CDR3 is 11 residues. As DNA, the CDR3 is TGTGCCAGCGAGGGGAACTATGGCTACACCTTC. This gives the protein CASEGNYGYTF.

This chain connects TRBV4-1 to TRBJ1-1; tentatively, D is TRBD1 (5 bases). CDR1 MGHRA and CDR2 YSYEKL come from the germline V gene. This CDR3 comprises 16 residues. Trimming removed 0 bases at V and 4 bases at J, with 15 bases between. This chain's CDR3 is CASSQDEARVFTEAFF. CDR3 DNA sequence: TGCGCCAGCAGCCAAGACGAGGCCAGGGTCTTCACTGAAGCTTTCTTT.

This clonotype appeared many times. The chain couples TRBV6-5 to TRBJ2-3; D call uncertain. The germline gives CDR1 MNHEY, CDR2 SVGAGI. Trimming shortened V by 3 bases and J by 1 base, and 11 bases separated the two germline ends. The CDR3 sequence is 15 residues long. CDR3 region: CASSYTMSGTDTQYF. CDR3 bases: TGTGCCAGCAGTTATACAATGTCCGGCACAGATACGCAGTATTTT.

This clonotype was detected a few times. J is TRBJ2-7 and V is TRBV20-1; a weak D match, TRBD1 (5 bases). The CDR3 runs to 15 residues. V shed 0 bases and J shed 2 bases, with 14 bases lying between them. CDR1 and CDR2 from the germline V gene are DFQATT and SNEGSKA (reference sequence). The CDR3 DNA reads as TGCAGTGCTAGAGATCTGTACAGGTCTACCTACGAGCAGTACTTC. The encoded protein is CSARDLYRSTYEQYF.

Sample share makes this clonotype medium-sized. The CDR3 DNA sequence: TGCAGCGTTGAGGGAAGGGAGGGATTTCATCAGACCCAGTACTTC. Protein: CSVEGREGFHQTQYF. The V and J genes are TRBV29-1 and TRBJ2-5, with 7 bases that match TRBD2. V was clipped by 3 bases and J by 6 bases; unmatched bases: 13. Germline V gene lookup returns CDR1 SQVTM and CDR2 ANQGSEA. The CDR3 length is 15 residues.

In its sample, this clonotype ranks as medium-sized. The chain has TRBV29-1 and TRBJ1-1; no clear D gene. The CDR3 length is 12 residues. Germline V gene data show CDR1 as SQVTM and CDR2 as ANQGSEA. V was pared by 5 bases and J by 3 bases, with 10 bases between. Here the CDR3 reads CSVSIRDTEAFF. CDR3 in DNA: TGCAGCGTTTCCATTAGGGACACTGAAGCTTTCTTT.

This clonotype has just a few counts. J is TRBJ2-7 and V is TRBV5-1; D tentatively fits TRBD1 or TRBD2 (5 bases each). Germline CDR1 and CDR2: SGHRS and YFSETQ. With 0 bases removed from V and 0 bases from J, the gap between germline ends came to 13 bases. This CDR3 comprises 16 residues. CDR3 in DNA: TGCGCCAGCAGCTTGGGTTCGGGACCACTCTCCTACGAGCAGTACTTC. It codes for CASSLGSGPLSYEQYF.

This clonotype was counted only a few times. J is TRBJ1-2 and V is TRBV4-1; the D is unclear. The germline gives CDR1 MGHRA, CDR2 YSYEKL. The CDR3 totals 12 residues. The ends were cut back, 0 bases at V and 8 bases at J, with 7 bases in the middle. As DNA, the CDR3 is TGCGCCAGCAGCCAAGAACCATGGGGCTACACCTTC. Translation: CASSQEPWGYTF.

By share, this clonotype ranks as medium-sized. The chain has TRBV7-2 and TRBJ2-3, with 9 bases fitting TRBD2. The CDR3 sequence is 18 residues long. The V gene's germline CDR1 is SGHTA and CDR2 FQGNSA. Germline trimming cut 0 bases from V and 2 bases from J; bases unmatched to any gene: 9. The CDR3 sequence is CASSLAASSGGLTDTQYF. The CDR3 coding sequence is TGTGCCAGCAGCTTAGCCGCTTCGAGCGGGGGGCTCACAGATACGCAGTATTTT.

This clonotype showed up many times. This chain links TRBV7-2 with TRBJ2-7; 7 positions agree with TRBD2. From germline, CDR1 is SGHTA and CDR2 FQGNSA. Trimming at V came to 5 bases and at J to 5 bases, leaving 9 bases not matched to a gene. The CDR3 loop spans 14 amino acids. The CDR3 sequence: CASSLGASGHEQYF. CDR3 nucleotide sequence: TGTGCCAGCAGCCTAGGGGCTAGCGGCCACGAGCAGTACTTC.

The sample holds many counts of this clonotype. This rearrangement joins TRBV29-1 to TRBJ2-3; 9 bases line up with TRBD1. Germline CDR1 SQVTM, CDR2 ANQGSEA. This CDR3 region has 11 residues. J lost 8 bases, V lost 7 bases, and 4 bases had no gene match. CDR3 sequence: CSEDRGGTQYF. DNA for the CDR3: TGCAGCGAAGACAGGGGGGGTACGCAGTATTTT.

As regards this clonotype: This may arise from a read error, as a much more abundant clone is one base away. The rearrangement uses TRBV6-6 and TRBJ2-1; 7 bases agree with TRBD2. The V segment lost 6 bases and the J segment 6 bases; nucleotides outside the gene matches: 14. The CDR3 is 16 residues long. Germline CDR1 is MNHNY and CDR2 is SVGAGI (reference sequence). This CDR3 reads CASSPTVGLERNEQFF. CDR3 nucleotides: TGTGCCAGCAGCCCAACGGTAGGACTAGAGCGCAATGAGCAGTTCTTC.

This clonotype was seen only a few times. V is TRBV28 and J is TRBJ2-7; 8 nucleotides agree with TRBD1. The CDR3 sequence is 15 residues long. The junction had 9 bases not matched to a gene; V was cut back by 5 bases and J by 3 bases. Germline-derived CDR1 and CDR2 are MDHEN and SYDVKM. The CDR3 here is CASSQTGGHRYEQYF. The CDR3 region has the DNA TGTGCCAGCAGTCAAACAGGGGGTCACCGCTACGAGCAGTACTTC.

Details on this clonotype: This sequence may be a read error, since a much larger clone differs from it by one base. The chain joins TRBV20-1 to TRBJ1-1, with a weak D call TRBD1 (6 bases). Germline assignment: CDR1 DFQATT and CDR2 SNEGSKA (reference sequence). The CDR3 runs to 12 residues. V lost 6 bases, J lost 6 bases, and 14 bases lay in between. This CDR3 reads CSANTGSAEAFF. In DNA form, the CDR3 reads TGCAGTGCAAACACAGGGTCCGCTGAAGCTTTCTTT.

The chain joins TRBV29-1 to TRBJ1-2; TRBD1 is a possible D gene (6 bases). Per the germline V gene, CDR1 is SQVTM and CDR2 is ANQGSEA. There are 14 residues in the CDR3. V was clipped by 4 bases and J by 4 bases, with 16 bases between them. The CDR3 DNA reads as TGCAGCGTTGCTAGGGGGGCCCCCCTCTATGGCTACACCTTC. It specifies CSVARGAPLYGYTF.

The sample holds many counts of this clonotype. The chain links TRBV12-3 or TRBV12-4 to TRBJ1-5, with D hard to call. The ends were cut back, 3 bases at V and 2 bases at J, with 8 bases in the middle. The CDR3 covers 14 residues. In DNA form, the CDR3 reads TGTGCCAGCAGTTTTTCTGGGGGCAATCAGCCCCAGCATTTT. It encodes CASSFSGGNQPQHF.

This clonotype was detected only a few times. This rearrangement joins TRBV7-2 to TRBJ1-3; D remains unclear. The CDR3 is 14 amino acids. In germline, CDR1 is SGHTA, CDR2 FQGNSA. Between the trimmed V and J ends, which lost 1 base and 2 bases, there was a span of 6 bases. This CDR3 reads CASSLVPAGNTIYF. For the CDR3, the DNA is TGTGCCAGCAGCTTAGTTCCGGCTGGAAACACCATATATTTT.

This clonotype showed up just a few times. The V gene is TRBV20-1, the J gene TRBJ2-7; tentatively, D is TRBD1 (6 bases). The V end lost 0 bases, the J end lost 4 bases, and 10 bases lay between the germline ends. The CDR3 loop spans 13 amino acids. The germline gives CDR1 DFQATT, CDR2 SNEGSKA (reference sequence). CDR3 sequence (DNA): TGCAGTGCTAGAGATCGCAGGGGATACGAGCAGTACTTC. Protein: CSARDRRGYEQYF.

This clonotype is medium-sized within its sample. The chain joins TRBV20-1 to TRBJ2-3, with 7 nucleotides matching TRBD1. There are 15 residues in the CDR3. V gave up 5 bases and J gave up 1 base; unmatched junction bases: 9. Per germline, CDR1 DFQATT and CDR2 SNEGSKA (reference sequence). The CDR3 coding sequence is TGCAGTGCTGGAGCGAGGGGGCTGGGCACAGATACGCAGTATTTT. Translation gives CSAGARGLGTDTQYF.

V gene TRBV9 combines with J gene TRBJ1-2, with a weak D call TRBD1 (6 bases). This CDR3 is 15 amino acids long. The germline V and J ends were trimmed by 0 bases and 0 bases, with 9 bases remaining between them. The germline V gene has CDR1 SGDLS and CDR2 YYNGEE. The CDR3: CASSVGAGANYGYTF. Written as DNA, the CDR3 is TGTGCCAGCAGCGTAGGGGCAGGGGCTAACTATGGCTACACCTTC.

This clonotype has only a few counts. V and J are TRBV6-5 and TRBJ1-5; TRBD1 might be the D (5 bases). V dropped 5 bases and J dropped 3 bases, with 14 bases sitting between them. The CDR3 extends over 15 amino acids. Germline V gives CDR1 MNHEY, CDR2 SVGAGI. CDR3 loop: CASSQDKFPNQPQHF. The CDR3 nucleotides are TGTGCCAGCAGTCAGGACAAATTCCCCAATCAGCCCCAGCATTTT.

Many counts were recorded for this clonotype. The rearrangement uses TRBV6-6 and TRBJ2-2, with 12 bases identical to TRBD2. The length of the CDR3 is 16 residues. V lost 5 bases to trimming and J lost 1 base; unmatched junction nucleotides: 2. CDR1 and CDR2 from the germline V gene are MNHNY and SVGAGI (reference sequence). The CDR3 nucleotides are TGTGCCAGCAGTCCACTAGCGGGGGGGAACACCGGGGAGCTGTTTTTT. It translates to CASSPLAGGNTGELFF.

This clonotype was observed many times. The chain recombines TRBV6-4 with TRBJ2-2; D uncertain. The V and J ends lost 3 bases and 1 base respectively, with 3 bases between them. In germline, CDR1 is MRHNA, CDR2 SNTAGT. This CDR3 spans 13 amino acids. The CDR3 bases are TGTGCCAGCAGTGAGGGGAACACCGGGGAGCTGTTTTTT. As protein: CASSEGNTGELFF.

This clonotype was observed many times. The chain couples TRBV29-1 to TRBJ2-5; no firm D call. Trimming took off 2 bases at V and 0 bases at J, with 7 bases between the two ends. The CDR3 runs to 13 residues. Germline assignment: CDR1 SQVTM and CDR2 ANQGSEA. CDR3 protein: CSVELVYQETQYF. In nucleotides, the CDR3 is TGCAGCGTTGAACTAGTGTACCAAGAGACCCAGTACTTC.

The rearrangement links TRBV5-1 to TRBJ1-6, with D tentatively TRBD1 (5 bases). Looked up from germline, CDR1 is SGHRS and CDR2 is YFSETQ. This CDR3 contains 16 residues. Trimming removed 0 bases at V and 12 bases at J, with 19 bases between. CDR3 DNA sequence: TGCGCCAGCAGCTTGGACGCGGTGGGGGTAATTCGACCCCTCCACTTT. Protein product: CASSLDAVGVIRPLHF.

Sample share makes this clonotype medium-sized. The rearrangement links TRBV18 to TRBJ1-5; TRBD1 is a possible D gene (6 bases). Germline V gives CDR1 KGHSH, CDR2 LQKENI. This CDR3 is 16 amino acids long. The V end lost 2 bases, the J end lost 3 bases, and 14 bases lay between the germline ends. The CDR3 DNA reads TGTGCCAGCTCACCAACAGGGACGTCGGTCAATCAGCCCCAGCATTTT. Translation: CASSPTGTSVNQPQHF.

A remark on this clonotype: At one end the junction does not follow the germline gene, possibly because of a read error. This rearrangement joins TRBV6-1 to TRBJ1-3; D gene unclear. CDR1 and CDR2 from the germline V gene are MNHNS and SASEGT. The CDR3 is 13 amino acids. This CDR3 is CASSEAPNPGARF. CDR3 nucleotides: TGTGCCAGCAGTGAAGCCCCTAACCCGGGAGCAAGGTTT.

This clonotype appeared a few times. Given the absence of the conserved phenylalanine or tryptophan at the CDR3 end, a read error is likely. J is TRBJ1-1 and V is TRBV12-3 or TRBV12-4, with unresolved D. The germline V and J ends were trimmed by 5 bases and 0 bases, with 13 bases remaining between them. The CDR3 spans 15 residues. The CDR3 reads CASSLRASMNTEAFL. The CDR3 DNA reads TGTGCCAGCAGTCTGAGGGCCAGTATGAACACTGAAGCTTTCCTT.

The rearrangement links TRBV7-9 to TRBJ2-5; TRBD1 matches at 9 bases. Germline V gene data show CDR1 as SEHNR and CDR2 as FQNEAQ (reference sequence). The CDR3 loop spans 15 amino acids. Trimming at V came to 5 bases and at J to 7 bases, leaving 11 bases not matched to a gene. CDR3 nucleotides: TGTGCCAGCAGCCCCCGGGACAGGGAGTTTGGGACCCAGTACTTC. As protein: CASSPRDREFGTQYF.

This clonotype showed up many times. The J gene is TRBJ2-3, the V gene TRBV29-1, with 12 bases matching TRBD2. This CDR3 comprises 15 residues. Germline V lookup: CDR1 SQVTM, CDR2 ANQGSEA. With V trimmed by 4 bases and J by 1 base, 3 bases remained unmatched. CDR3 bases: TGCAGCGTTGGTGGACTAGCGGGGCGCACAGATACGCAGTATTTT. It codes for CSVGGLAGRTDTQYF.